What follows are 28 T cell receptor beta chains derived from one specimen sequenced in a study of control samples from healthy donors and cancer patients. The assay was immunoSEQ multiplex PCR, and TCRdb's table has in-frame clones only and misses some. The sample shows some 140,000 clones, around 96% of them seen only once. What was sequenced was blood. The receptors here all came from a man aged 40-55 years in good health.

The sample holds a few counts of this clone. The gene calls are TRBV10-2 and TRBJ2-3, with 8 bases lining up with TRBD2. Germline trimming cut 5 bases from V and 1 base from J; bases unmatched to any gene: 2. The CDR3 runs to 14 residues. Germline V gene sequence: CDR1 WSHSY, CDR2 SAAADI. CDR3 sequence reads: CASSLTSGTDTQYF. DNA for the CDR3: TGCGCCAGCAGTCTGACTAGCGGCACAGATACGCAGTATTTT.

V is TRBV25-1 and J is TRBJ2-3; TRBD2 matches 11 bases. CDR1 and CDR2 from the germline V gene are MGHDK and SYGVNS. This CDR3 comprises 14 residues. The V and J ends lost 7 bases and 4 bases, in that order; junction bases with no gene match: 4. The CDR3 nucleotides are TGTGCCAGCACCCTAGCGGGGGGCCCAGATACGCAGTATTTT. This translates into CASTLAGGPDTQYF. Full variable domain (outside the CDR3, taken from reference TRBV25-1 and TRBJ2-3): EADIYQTPRYLVIGTGKKITLECSQTMGHDKMYWYQQDPGMELHLIHYSYGVNSTEKGDLSSESTVSRIRTEHFPLTLESARPSHTSQYLCASTLAGGPDTQYFGPGTRLTVL.

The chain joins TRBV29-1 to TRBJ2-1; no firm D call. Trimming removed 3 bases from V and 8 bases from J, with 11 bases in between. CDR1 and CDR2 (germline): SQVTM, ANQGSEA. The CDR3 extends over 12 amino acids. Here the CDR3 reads CSVDTPADEQFF. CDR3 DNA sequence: TGCAGCGTTGATACCCCGGCCGATGAGCAGTTCTTC.

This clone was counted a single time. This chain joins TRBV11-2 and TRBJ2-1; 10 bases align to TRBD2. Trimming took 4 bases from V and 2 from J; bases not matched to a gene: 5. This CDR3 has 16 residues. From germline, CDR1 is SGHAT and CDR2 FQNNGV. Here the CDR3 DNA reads TGTGCCAGCAGCTACCCTAGCGGGGGTCCCTACAATGAGCAGTTCTTC. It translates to CASSYPSGGPYNEQFF.

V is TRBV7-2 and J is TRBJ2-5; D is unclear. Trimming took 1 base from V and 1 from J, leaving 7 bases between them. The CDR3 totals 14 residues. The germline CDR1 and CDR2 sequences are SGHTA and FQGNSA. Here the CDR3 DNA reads TGTGCCAGCAGCTTAGGTCGAGGCCAAGAGACCCAGTACTTC. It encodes CASSLGRGQETQYF. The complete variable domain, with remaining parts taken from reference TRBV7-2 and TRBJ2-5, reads GAGVSQSPSNKVTEKGKDVELRCDPISGHTALYWYRQSLGQGLEFLIYFQGNSAPDKSGLPSDRFSAERTGGSVSTLTIQRTQQEDSAVYLCASSLGRGQETQYFGPGTRLLVL.

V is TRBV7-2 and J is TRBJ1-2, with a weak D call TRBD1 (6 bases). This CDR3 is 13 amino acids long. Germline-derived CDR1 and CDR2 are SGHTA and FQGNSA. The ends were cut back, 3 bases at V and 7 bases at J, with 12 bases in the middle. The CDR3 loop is CASSFGGLGGYTF. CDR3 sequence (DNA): TGTGCCAGCAGCTTCGGGGGCTTGGGTGGCTACACCTTC.

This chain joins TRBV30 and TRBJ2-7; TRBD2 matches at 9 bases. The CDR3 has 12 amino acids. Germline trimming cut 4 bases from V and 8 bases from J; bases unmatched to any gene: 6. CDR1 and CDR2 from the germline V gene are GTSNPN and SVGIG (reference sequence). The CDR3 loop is CAWMPSGGKQYF. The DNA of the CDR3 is TGTGCCTGGATGCCCAGCGGGGGGAAGCAGTACTTC. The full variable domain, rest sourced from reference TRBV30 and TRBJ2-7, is SQTIHQWPATLVQPVGSPLSLECTVEGTSNPNLYWYRQAAGRGLQLLFYSVGIGQISSEVPQNLSASRPQDRQFILSSKKLLLSDSGFYLCAWMPSGGKQYFGPGTRLTVT.

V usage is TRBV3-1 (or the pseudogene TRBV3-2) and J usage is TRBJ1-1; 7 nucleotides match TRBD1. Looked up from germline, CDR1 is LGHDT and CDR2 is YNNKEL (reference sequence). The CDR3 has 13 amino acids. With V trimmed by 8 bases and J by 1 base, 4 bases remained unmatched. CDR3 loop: CASRRTGNTEAFF. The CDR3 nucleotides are TGTGCCAGCCGACGGACAGGGAACACTGAAGCTTTCTTT.

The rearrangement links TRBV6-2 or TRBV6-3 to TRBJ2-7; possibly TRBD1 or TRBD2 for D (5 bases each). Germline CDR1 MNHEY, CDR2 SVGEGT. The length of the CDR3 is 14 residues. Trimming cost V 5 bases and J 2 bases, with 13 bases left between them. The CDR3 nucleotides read TGTGCCAGCAGTCCACCGGGACCGACCTACGAGCAGTACTTC. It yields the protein CASSPPGPTYEQYF.

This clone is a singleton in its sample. The CDR3 nucleotides read TGCGCCAGCTCGTGGACAGAGGGCACCGGGGAGCTGTTTTTT. It is translated as CASSWTEGTGELFF. This rearrangement joins TRBV4-1 to TRBJ2-2; a possible D gene is TRBD1 (6 bases). Germline V gene sequence: CDR1 MGHRA, CDR2 YSYEKL. Trimming cost V 8 bases and J 4 bases, with 14 bases left between them. The CDR3 is made up of 14 amino acids.

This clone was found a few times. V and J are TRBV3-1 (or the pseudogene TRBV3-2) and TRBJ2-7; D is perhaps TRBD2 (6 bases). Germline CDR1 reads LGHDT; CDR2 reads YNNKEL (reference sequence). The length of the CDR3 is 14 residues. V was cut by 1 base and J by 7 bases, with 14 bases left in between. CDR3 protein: CASSQAAGRREQYF. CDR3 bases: TGTGCCAGCAGCCAAGCGGCAGGGAGGCGGGAGCAGTACTTC.

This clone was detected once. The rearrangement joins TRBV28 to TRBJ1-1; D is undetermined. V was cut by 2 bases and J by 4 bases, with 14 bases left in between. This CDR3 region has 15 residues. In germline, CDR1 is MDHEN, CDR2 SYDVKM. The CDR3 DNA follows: TGTGCCAGCAGTTTAAGGTATGCCCGTGGCACTGAAGCTTTCTTT. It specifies CASSLRYARGTEAFF. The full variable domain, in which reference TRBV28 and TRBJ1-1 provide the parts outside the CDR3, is DVKVTQSSRYLVKRTGEKVFLECVQDMDHENMFWYRQDPGLGLRLIYFSYDVKMKEKGDIPEGYSVSREKKERFSLILESASTNQTSMYLCASSLRYARGTEAFFGQGTRLTVV.

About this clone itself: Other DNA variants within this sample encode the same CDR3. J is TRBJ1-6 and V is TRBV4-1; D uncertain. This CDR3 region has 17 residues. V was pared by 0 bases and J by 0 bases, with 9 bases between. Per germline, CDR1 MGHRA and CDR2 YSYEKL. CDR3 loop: CASSQEPRSSYNSPLHF. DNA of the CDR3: TGCGCCAGCAGCCAAGAGCCTAGGAGCTCCTATAATTCACCCCTCCACTTT.

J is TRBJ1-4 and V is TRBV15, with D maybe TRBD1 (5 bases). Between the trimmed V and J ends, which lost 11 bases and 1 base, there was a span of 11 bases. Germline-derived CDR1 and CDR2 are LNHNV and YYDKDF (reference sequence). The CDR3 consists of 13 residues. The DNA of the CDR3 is TGTGCCGCAAGACAGAAAACTAATGAAAAACTGTTTTTT. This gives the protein CAARQKTNEKLFF. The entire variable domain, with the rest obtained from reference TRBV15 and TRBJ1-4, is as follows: DAMVIQNPRYQVTQFGKPVTLSCSQTLNHNVMYWYQQKSSQAPKLLFHYYDKDFNNEADTPDNFQSRRPNTSFCFLDIRSPGLGDTAMYLCAARQKTNEKLFFGSGTQLSVL.

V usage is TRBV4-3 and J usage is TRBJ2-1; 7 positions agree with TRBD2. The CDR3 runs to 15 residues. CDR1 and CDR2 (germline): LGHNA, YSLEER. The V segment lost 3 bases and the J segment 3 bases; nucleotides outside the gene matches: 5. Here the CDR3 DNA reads TGCGCCAGCAGCCACGCAATAGCGGGCTACAATGAGCAGTTCTTC. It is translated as CASSHAIAGYNEQFF.

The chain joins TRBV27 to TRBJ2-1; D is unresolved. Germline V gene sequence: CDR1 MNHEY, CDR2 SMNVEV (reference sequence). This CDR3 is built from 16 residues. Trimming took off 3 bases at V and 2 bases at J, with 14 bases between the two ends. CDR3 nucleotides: TGTGCCAGCAGTTTGACCGGGCGGTCACCCTACAATGAGCAGTTCTTC. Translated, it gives CASSLTGRSPYNEQFF.

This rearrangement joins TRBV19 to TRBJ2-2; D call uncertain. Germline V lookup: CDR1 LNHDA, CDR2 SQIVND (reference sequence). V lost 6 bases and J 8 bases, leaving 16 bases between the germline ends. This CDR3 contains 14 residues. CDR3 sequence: CASRMDPRRGELFF. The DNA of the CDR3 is TGTGCCAGTAGGATGGACCCCCGAAGGGGGGAGCTGTTTTTT. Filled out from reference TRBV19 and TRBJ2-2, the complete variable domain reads DGGITQSPKYLFRKEGQNVTLSCEQNLNHDAMYWYRQDPGQGLRLIYYSQIVNDFQKGDIAEGYSVSREKKESFPLTVTSAQKNPTAFYLCASRMDPRRGELFFGEGSRLTVL.

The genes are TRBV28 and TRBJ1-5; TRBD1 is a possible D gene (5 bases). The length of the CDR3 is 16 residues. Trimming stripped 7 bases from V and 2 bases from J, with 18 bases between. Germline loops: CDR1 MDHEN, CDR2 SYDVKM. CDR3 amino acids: CASTSWGRGGNQPQHF. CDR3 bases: TGTGCCAGCACCTCCTGGGGCCGAGGGGGCAATCAGCCCCAGCATTTT.

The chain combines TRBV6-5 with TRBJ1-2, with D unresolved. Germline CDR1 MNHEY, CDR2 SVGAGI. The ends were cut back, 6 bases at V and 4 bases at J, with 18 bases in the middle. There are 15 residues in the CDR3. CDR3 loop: CASRDRGSSLYGYTF. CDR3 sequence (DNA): TGTGCCAGCAGGGACCGAGGCAGCTCCCTCTATGGCTACACCTTC.

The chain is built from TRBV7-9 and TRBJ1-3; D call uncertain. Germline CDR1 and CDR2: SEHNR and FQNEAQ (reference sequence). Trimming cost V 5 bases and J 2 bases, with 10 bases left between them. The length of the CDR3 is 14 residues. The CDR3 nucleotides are TGTGCCAGCAGCCCCCAGGTAGCTGGAAACACCATATATTTT. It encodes CASSPQVAGNTIYF.

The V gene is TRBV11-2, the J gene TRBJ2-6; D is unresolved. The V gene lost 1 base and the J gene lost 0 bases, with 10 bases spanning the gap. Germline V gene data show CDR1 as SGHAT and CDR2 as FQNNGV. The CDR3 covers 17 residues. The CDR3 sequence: CASSLGMGNSGANVLTF. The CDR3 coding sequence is TGTGCCAGCAGCTTAGGGATGGGTAACTCTGGGGCCAACGTCCTGACTTTC.

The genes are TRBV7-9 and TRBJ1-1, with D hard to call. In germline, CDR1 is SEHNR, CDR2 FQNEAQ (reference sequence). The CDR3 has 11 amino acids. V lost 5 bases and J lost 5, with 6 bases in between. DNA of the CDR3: TGTGCCAGCAGCATTAGGACTGAAGCTTTCTTT. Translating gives CASSIRTEAFF.

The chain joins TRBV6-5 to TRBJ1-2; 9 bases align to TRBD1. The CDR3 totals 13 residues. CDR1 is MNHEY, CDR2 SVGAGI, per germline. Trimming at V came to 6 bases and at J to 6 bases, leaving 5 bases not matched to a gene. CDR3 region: CASRTTGGHGYTF. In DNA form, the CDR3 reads TGTGCCAGCAGGACCACAGGGGGCCATGGCTACACCTTC.

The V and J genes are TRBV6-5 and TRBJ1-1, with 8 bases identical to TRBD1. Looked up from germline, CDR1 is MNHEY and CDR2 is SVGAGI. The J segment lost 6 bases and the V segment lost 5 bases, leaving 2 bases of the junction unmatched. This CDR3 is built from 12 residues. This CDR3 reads CASSPGQAEAFF. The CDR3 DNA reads TGTGCCAGCAGTCCGGGACAGGCTGAAGCTTTCTTT.

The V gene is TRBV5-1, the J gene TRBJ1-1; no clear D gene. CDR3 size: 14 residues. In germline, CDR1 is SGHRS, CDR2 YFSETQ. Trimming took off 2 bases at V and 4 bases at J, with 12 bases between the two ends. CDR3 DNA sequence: TGCGCCAGCAGCTTTGCGGGCGCAGCCACTGAAGCTTTCTTT. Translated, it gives CASSFAGAATEAFF.

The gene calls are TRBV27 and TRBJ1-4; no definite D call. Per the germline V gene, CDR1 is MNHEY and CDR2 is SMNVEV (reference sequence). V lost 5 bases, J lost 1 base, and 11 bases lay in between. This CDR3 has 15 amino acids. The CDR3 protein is CASSPRGGTNEKLFF. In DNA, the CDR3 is TGTGCCAGCAGTCCGCGGGGTGGAACTAATGAAAAACTGTTTTTT.

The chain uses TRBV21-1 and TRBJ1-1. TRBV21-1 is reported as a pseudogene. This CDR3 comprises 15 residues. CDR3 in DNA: TGTGCCAGCCTCAAGGCGGCCCGTTCGAACACTGAAGCTTTCTTT. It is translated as CASLKAARSNTEAFF.

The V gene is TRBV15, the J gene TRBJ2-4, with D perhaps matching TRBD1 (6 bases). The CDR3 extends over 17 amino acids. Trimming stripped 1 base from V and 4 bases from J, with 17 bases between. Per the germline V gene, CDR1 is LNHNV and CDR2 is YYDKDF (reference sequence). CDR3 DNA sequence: TGTGCCACCAGCAGAGGGGTTGGTGGGGACACTAAAAACATTCAGTACTTC. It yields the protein CATSRGVGGDTKNIQYF.